Each of the 27 T cell receptor beta chains below was sequenced from the same sample in a study of T cells after yellow fever vaccination. Each CDR3 protein is one row after TCRdb ran MiXCR on the 5' RACE reads. The sample contains hundreds of thousands of distinct CDR3 sequences, 8.7% of which appear only once. The sequenced sample was CD4+ T cells sorted from PBMCs, obtained 5 days after the yellow fever booster vaccination. The receptors were sampled from a man aged 18 to 29 who received the YFV17D yellow fever vaccine.

CDR3 residues: CASSFRSHLYSGNTIYF. Here the CDR3 DNA reads TGTGCCAGCAGCTTTCGCAGCCACCTCTACTCTGGAAACACCATATATTTT. The J gene is TRBJ1-3, the V gene TRBV7-9; unclear D gene. The germline V gene encodes CDR1 SEHNR and CDR2 FQNEAQ (reference sequence). Trimming removed 3 bases at V and 0 bases at J, with 15 bases between. The CDR3 consists of 17 residues.

V gene TRBV24-1 combines with J gene TRBJ1-5; D unclear. CDR3 length: 13 amino acids. Germline CDR1 reads KGHDR; CDR2 reads SFDVKD. V was trimmed by 5 bases and J by 7 bases, leaving 11 bases between them. The CDR3 region has the DNA TGTGCCACCAGTGGCTCAGAAGGACAGCCCCAGCATTTT. Protein product: CATSGSEGQPQHF.

This chain links TRBV7-9 with TRBJ1-2; no clear D. V was trimmed by 1 base and J by 4 bases, leaving 13 bases between them. The CDR3 has 15 amino acids. Germline CDR1 and CDR2: SEHNR and FQNEAQ (reference sequence). The CDR3 sequence: CASSLGATLGYGYTF. CDR3 nucleotide sequence: TGTGCCAGCAGCTTAGGGGCGACCTTGGGCTATGGCTACACCTTC.

This chain uses TRBV7-2 with TRBJ2-5, with D unresolved. The germline V gene has CDR1 SGHTA and CDR2 FQGNSA. The V end lost 1 base, the J end lost 0 bases, and 9 bases lay between the germline ends. This CDR3 contains 15 residues. DNA of the CDR3: TGTGCCAGCAGCTTAGTGCGCGGCTACCAAGAGACCCAGTACTTC. Amino acid sequence: CASSLVRGYQETQYF.

This clonotype was seen a few times. This sequence joins TRBV30 and TRBJ1-1, with D unresolved. The CDR3 totals 12 residues. The germline V gene encodes CDR1 GTSNPN and CDR2 SVGIG (reference sequence). V was pared by 1 base and J by 3 bases, with 6 bases between. In DNA form, the CDR3 reads TGTGCCTGGAGTGATATGGACACTGAAGCTTTCTTT. It encodes CAWSDMDTEAFF.

In this sample, this clonotype turned up a few times. This chain connects TRBV5-1 to TRBJ2-2; perhaps TRBD1 as D (6 bases). V was shortened by 2 bases and J by 1 base, with 21 bases between the two germline ends. The CDR3 totals 19 residues. CDR1 SGHRS and CDR2 YFSETQ come from the germline V gene. The CDR3 here is CASSLTDSPRALNTGELFF. In nucleotides, the CDR3 is TGCGCCAGCAGCTTAACGGACAGCCCCAGAGCCCTGAACACCGGGGAGCTGTTTTTT.

This clonotype was found a few times. The gene calls are TRBV4-2 and TRBJ2-5; 8 bases match TRBD2. There are 15 residues in the CDR3. Germline V gene lookup returns CDR1 LGHNA and CDR2 YNFKEQ. Trimming took 1 base from V and 4 from J; bases not matched to a gene: 5. The CDR3 is CASSQGSSGLETQYF. CDR3 nucleotides: TGTGCCAGCAGCCAAGGGTCTAGCGGGTTAGAGACCCAGTACTTC.

This clonotype was observed a few times. The chain uses TRBV20-1 and TRBJ1-2; D remains ambiguous. The CDR3 extends over 12 amino acids. Germline V gives CDR1 DFQATT, CDR2 SNEGSKA (reference sequence). With 1 base removed from V and 8 bases from J, the gap between germline ends came to 11 bases. The chain's CDR3 is CSARVPAEGYTF. The CDR3 bases are TGCAGTGCTAGAGTCCCGGCGGAGGGCTACACCTTC.

A few counts support this clonotype. This rearrangement joins TRBV15 to TRBJ1-1, with D possibly TRBD1 on 5 matching bases. The CDR3 consists of 14 residues. V lost 1 base, J lost 11 bases, and 17 bases lay in between. CDR1 is LNHNV, CDR2 YYDKDF, per germline (reference sequence). The CDR3 is CATSRVGLTPSAFF. In nucleotides, the CDR3 is TGTGCCACCAGCAGAGTGGGACTTACCCCGTCGGCTTTCTTT.

The sample holds a few counts of this clonotype. The gene calls are TRBV20-1 and TRBJ2-3; D gene uncertain. CDR1 and CDR2 from the germline V gene are DFQATT and SNEGSKA (reference sequence). The CDR3 contains 18 residues. The CDR3 nucleotides read TGCAGCGCCACCCTCCGCCTCAGGCGCACGACTGTCACAGATACGCAGTATTTT. It yields the protein CSATLRLRRTTVTDTQYF.

This clonotype was counted a few times. V and J are TRBV12-3 or TRBV12-4 and TRBJ2-1; D might be TRBD1 (8 bases). Trimming cost V 10 bases and J 6 bases, with 28 bases left between them. The CDR3 has 17 amino acids. The CDR3 DNA follows: TGTGCCACTGGAATCAGGGCGGGGGACAGGCCCTTCAATGAGCAGTTCTTC. As protein: CATGIRAGDRPFNEQFF.

The chain employs TRBV7-9 and TRBJ2-5; D tentatively reads TRBD1 or TRBD2 (5 bases each). This CDR3 spans 15 amino acids. Per germline, CDR1 SEHNR and CDR2 FQNEAQ (reference sequence). Trimming took 6 bases from V and 5 from J, leaving 19 bases between them. The CDR3 reads CASSSSGTTSETQYF. CDR3 coding DNA: TGTGCCAGCAGTTCCTCCGGGACCACATCCGAGACCCAGTACTTC.

The chain links TRBV10-3 to TRBJ2-3; maybe TRBD1 (6 bases). The CDR3 is 17 residues long. CDR1 is ENHRY and CDR2 is SYGVKD in the germline V gene. Trimming stripped 3 bases from V and 0 bases from J, with 16 bases between. CDR3 in DNA: TGTGCCATCAGTGACCCCAATGGGGGCCAGAGCACAGATACGCAGTATTTT. Protein: CAISDPNGGQSTDTQYF.

This clonotype has a single count. V and J are TRBV7-2 and TRBJ2-7, with D perhaps given as TRBD1 or TRBD2 (6 bases each). The germline CDR1 and CDR2 sequences are SGHTA and FQGNSA. CDR3 length: 14 residues. Trimming took 1 base from V and 3 from J, leaving 10 bases between them. In DNA, the CDR3 is TGTGCCAGCAGCTTAGGGAGGGGACACTACGAGCAGTACTTC. Translation: CASSLGRGHYEQYF.

The chain has TRBV5-6 and TRBJ1-4; D perhaps matches TRBD1 (5 bases). The CDR3 length is 20 residues. The V gene lost 3 bases and the J gene lost 4 bases, with 28 bases spanning the gap. Germline lookup yields CDR1 SGHDT and CDR2 YYEEEE. CDR3 protein: CASSSMASILRDEGNEKLFF. In DNA form, the CDR3 reads TGTGCCAGCAGCTCCATGGCGTCTATCCTCAGGGACGAGGGTAATGAAAAACTGTTTTTT. Complete variable domain (other parts from reference TRBV5-6 and TRBJ1-4): DAGVTQSPTHLIKTRGQQVTLRCSPKSGHDTVSWYQQALGQGPQFIFQYYEEEERQRGNFPDRFSGHQFPNYSSELNVNALLLGDSALYLCASSSMASILRDEGNEKLFFGSGTQLSVL.

This clonotype occurred many times. The V call is TRBV4-2, the J call TRBJ2-2; D ambiguous. CDR3 length: 12 residues. Deletions cut 4 bases from V and 6 bases from J, with 6 bases between. Germline assignment: CDR1 LGHNA and CDR2 YNFKEQ. The CDR3 nucleotides are TGTGCCAGCAGCCCGTCTTCCGGGGAGCTGTTTTTT. Translated, it gives CASSPSSGELFF.

This clonotype has only a few counts. The gene calls are TRBV9 and TRBJ2-2, with D unresolved. CDR1 is SGDLS, CDR2 YYNGEE, per germline. Trimming left V 3 bases short and J 6 bases short, with 9 bases between. The CDR3 is 13 amino acids. The chain's CDR3 is CASSGSFAGELFF. The CDR3 DNA reads TGTGCCAGCAGCGGTTCTTTCGCCGGGGAGCTGTTTTTT.

In its sample, this clonotype was seen a few times. The V and J genes are TRBV6-5 and TRBJ1-1, with D perhaps TRBD1 (6 bases). Trimming stripped 6 bases from V and 8 bases from J, with 22 bases between. The germline V gene has CDR1 MNHEY and CDR2 SVGAGI. The CDR3 has 15 residues. The CDR3 DNA reads as TGTGCCAGCAGCTCGACCGGGACACTGGATAGGGAAGCTTTCTTT. This codes for CASSSTGTLDREAFF.

This sequence joins TRBV6-2 or TRBV6-3 and TRBJ2-1; 15 bases are shared with TRBD2. The CDR3 covers 16 residues. Germline assignment: CDR1 MNHEY and CDR2 SVGEGT. V dropped 4 bases and J dropped 2; count of bases not matched to a gene: 0. For the CDR3, the DNA is TGTGCCAGCAGTTGGACTAGCGGGGGGGCCTACAATGAGCAGTTCTTC. This translates into CASSWTSGGAYNEQFF.

This clonotype was seen many times. The chain carries TRBV7-9 and TRBJ2-3; the D call may be TRBD1 or TRBD2 (5 bases each). Germline-derived CDR1 and CDR2 are SEHNR and FQNEAQ (reference sequence). V shed 4 bases and J shed 4 bases, with 12 bases lying between them. CDR3 length: 14 residues. Here the CDR3 DNA reads TGTGCCAGCAGCTACCGGGGCCTGGCAGATACGCAGTATTTT. The encoded protein is CASSYRGLADTQYF. The full variable domain, completed using reference TRBV7-9 and TRBJ2-3, is DTGVSQNPRHKITKRGQNVTFRCDPISEHNRLYWYRQTLGQGPEFLTYFQNEAQLEKSRLLSDRFSAERPKGSFSTLEIQRTEQGDSAMYLCASSYRGLADTQYFGPGTRLTVL.

There are a few counts of this clonotype. This rearrangement joins TRBV10-3 to TRBJ2-5; 12 bases align to TRBD2. The CDR3 sequence is 18 residues long. CDR1 and CDR2 from the germline V gene are ENHRY and SYGVKD. After removal of 4 bases from V and 5 bases from J, the junction contained 14 bases not matched to a gene. CDR3 sequence (DNA): TGTGCCATCAGTGGAAAGGCTAGCGGGGGGGGTCAGAGGGAGACCCAGTACTTC. Residues: CAISGKASGGGQRETQYF.

This clonotype was found many times. The CDR3 is CSASRTVSDSPLHF. As DNA, the CDR3 is TGCAGTGCTAGTCGTACAGTTTCGGATTCACCCCTCCACTTT. The chain recombines TRBV20-1 with TRBJ1-6; D is uncertain. V lost 3 bases and J 8 bases, leaving 14 bases between the germline ends. CDR1 is DFQATT and CDR2 is SNEGSKA in the germline V gene (reference sequence). This CDR3 comprises 14 residues.

The chain recombines TRBV28 with TRBJ2-7; D is ambiguous. V was cut by 3 bases and J by 3 bases, with 6 bases left in between. Germline CDR1 is MDHEN and CDR2 is SYDVKM. The CDR3 loop spans 12 amino acids. CDR3 sequence: CASSFGRYEQYV. CDR3 coding DNA: TGTGCCAGCAGTTTCGGCCGCTACGAGCAGTACGTC.

This sequence joins TRBV5-1 and TRBJ1-1, with TRBD1 matching over 9 bases. V was pared by 0 bases and J by 3 bases, with 6 bases of the junction left unmatched. CDR1 is SGHRS and CDR2 is YFSETQ in the germline V gene. The CDR3 has 16 amino acids. CDR3 residues: CASSLEGTGHYTEAFF. In DNA form, the CDR3 reads TGCGCCAGCAGCTTGGAAGGGACAGGGCACTACACTGAAGCTTTCTTT. The whole variable domain, remainder taken from reference TRBV5-1 and TRBJ1-1, is KAGVTQTPRYLIKTRGQQVTLSCSPISGHRSVSWYQQTPGQGLQFLFEYFSETQRNKGNFPGRFSGRQFSNSRSEMNVSTLELGDSALYLCASSLEGTGHYTEAFFGQGTRLTVV.

This clonotype has only a few counts. The chain employs TRBV7-2 and TRBJ2-2, with unresolved D. The CDR3 sequence is 13 residues long. V was shortened by 6 bases and J by 2 bases, with 7 bases between the two germline ends. Per the germline V gene, CDR1 is SGHTA and CDR2 is FQGNSA. This CDR3 is CASRPLNTGELFF. Here the CDR3 DNA reads TGTGCCAGCAGGCCACTTAACACCGGGGAGCTGTTTTTT. The whole variable domain, filled in from reference TRBV7-2 and TRBJ2-2, reads GAGVSQSPSNKVTEKGKDVELRCDPISGHTALYWYRQSLGQGLEFLIYFQGNSAPDKSGLPSDRFSAERTGGSVSTLTIQRTQQEDSAVYLCASRPLNTGELFFGEGSRLTVL.

V and J are TRBV20-1 and TRBJ1-3; D is unclear. CDR1 is DFQATT and CDR2 is SNEGSKA in the germline V gene (reference sequence). V dropped 5 bases and J dropped 0 bases, with 11 bases sitting between them. The CDR3 runs 14 residues. The CDR3 loop reads CSAAGSHSGNTIYF. DNA for the CDR3: TGCAGTGCTGCCGGGTCGCACTCTGGAAACACCATATATTTT.

CDR3: CASSQGRGAEQYF. In DNA, the CDR3 is TGTGCCAGCAGCCAGGGCCGGGGAGCCGAGCAGTACTTC. The rearrangement uses TRBV7-2 and TRBJ2-7; D might be TRBD1 or TRBD2, each matching 5 bases. Germline assignment: CDR1 SGHTA and CDR2 FQGNSA. The germline V and J ends were trimmed by 5 bases and 6 bases, with 14 bases remaining between them. The CDR3 totals 13 residues.